This paragraph reports one T cell receptor beta chain. Per the germline V gene, CDR1 is KGHSH and CDR2 is LQKENI. The CDR3 is 17 amino acids. With 3 bases clipped from V and 9 bases from J, the junction kept 13 bases outside the gene matches. The data originate from a study of shared clonotypes between healthy human individuals. Study details: Researchers assigned three CD4 naive, three CD4 memory, two CD8 naive and one CD8 memory plate to each donor.

The assay was immunoSEQ multiplex PCR, and TCRdb's table has in-frame clones only and misses some. The sample lists some 2.1 million clones; roughly 95% were seen once. This TCR came from a young man in good health. This rearrangement joins TRBV18 to TRBJ2-1, with TRBD1 matching over 11 bases. Material for sequencing was naive CD4+ T cells sorted from blood. Regarding subset: CD45RA+ positively selected. In DNA form, the CDR3 reads TGTGCCAGCTCACCTCGTCTAGGACAGGGGGCCTGGGGTGAGCAGTTCTTC. Residues: CASSPRLGQGAWGEQFF. Using reference TRBV18 and TRBJ2-1 for the parts outside the CDR3, the full variable domain is NAGVMQNPRHLVRRRGQEARLRCSPMKGHSHVYWYRQLPEEGLKFMVYLQKENIIDESGMPKERFSAEFPKEGPSILRIQQVVRGDSAAYFCASSPRLGQGAWGEQFFGPGTRLTVL.